This is a list of T cell receptor beta chains from one sample in a study of blood T cell repertoires in COVID-19. Data came from immunoSEQ multiplex PCR; TCRdb stores just in-frame clones and leaves some out. Seen here are around 250,000 clones, approximately 82% observed once, and the top ten hold approximately 3.2%. The sample taken for sequencing was peripheral blood. The receptors shown here come from a young woman with acute or convalescent COVID-19. Each CDR3 is given with its conserved first and last residue. A D gene is named only where the DNA matches it firmly. Rows give clone size only sometimes, using once, few, many, or a class for an expanded clone.

j_gene: TRBJ2-1; v_gene: TRBV27; d_gene: .; abundance: once; CDR3nt: TGTGCCAGCAGTCTAGACAGCTACAATGAGCAGTTCTTC; CDR3aa: CASSLDSYNEQFF
j_gene: TRBJ2-1; v_gene: TRBV6-2/TRBV6-3; d_gene: .; abundance: .; CDR3nt: TGTGCCAGCAGTTACTCCAAGAGTCCTACCTACAATGAGCAGTTCTTC; CDR3aa: CASSYSKSPTYNEQFF
j_gene: TRBJ1-1; v_gene: TRBV7-2; d_gene: .; abundance: .; CDR3nt: TGTGCCAGCAGCTATAACCTCGGGGGAAGCCGGGGCTTCACTGAAGCTTTCTTT; CDR3aa: CASSYNLGGSRGFTEAFF
j_gene: TRBJ2-1; v_gene: TRBV11-2; d_gene: TRBD2; abundance: .; CDR3nt: TGTGCCAGCAGCTGGGGACTAGCATCGGGTGAGCAGTTCTTC; CDR3aa: CASSWGLASGEQFF
j_gene: TRBJ2-7; v_gene: TRBV27; d_gene: TRBD1; abundance: .; CDR3nt: TGTGCCAGCAGTATCGGGACAGCAGCCCACGAGCAGTACTTC; CDR3aa: CASSIGTAAHEQYF
j_gene: TRBJ2-7; v_gene: TRBV7-8; d_gene: .; abundance: .; CDR3nt: TGTGCCAGCAGCCCTTGGGAGTCCTACGAGCAGTACTTC; CDR3aa: CASSPWESYEQYF
j_gene: TRBJ2-1; v_gene: TRBV3-1/TRBV3-2; d_gene: .; abundance: .; CDR3nt: TGTGCCAGCAGCCACTCACAGGATGAGCAGTTCTTC; CDR3aa: CASSHSQDEQFF
j_gene: TRBJ1-1; v_gene: TRBV9; d_gene: .; abundance: .; CDR3nt: TGTGCCAGCAGCGTAGATCCCGGCGGGAAGAAGGATGCTTTCTTT; CDR3aa: CASSVDPGGKKDAFF
j_gene: TRBJ1-1; v_gene: TRBV9; d_gene: TRBD1; abundance: .; CDR3nt: TGTGCCAGCAGCACTATAACAGGGGGCGTAGCTGAAGCTTTCTTT; CDR3aa: CASSTITGGVAEAFF
j_gene: TRBJ1-1; v_gene: TRBV6-6; d_gene: .; abundance: few; CDR3nt: TGTGCCAGCAGAAGAGACAGCCAGAACACTGAAGCTTTCTTT; CDR3aa: CASRRDSQNTEAFF
j_gene: TRBJ1-3; v_gene: TRBV18; d_gene: .; abundance: .; CDR3nt: TGTGCCAGCTCACAGACGGGATCAGAAGACACCATATATTTT; CDR3aa: CASSQTGSEDTIYF
j_gene: TRBJ2-1; v_gene: TRBV5-1; d_gene: TRBD2; abundance: .; CDR3nt: TGCGCCAGCAGTTACAGCGGGAGGAGCTCCTACAATGAGCAGTTCTTC; CDR3aa: CASSYSGRSSYNEQFF
j_gene: TRBJ2-3; v_gene: TRBV15; d_gene: .; abundance: .; CDR3nt: TGTGCCACCAGCCCTTTTTCCAGGGAGGCAGATACGCAGTATTTT; CDR3aa: CATSPFSREADTQYF
j_gene: TRBJ1-2; v_gene: TRBV29-1; d_gene: TRBD1; abundance: few; CDR3nt: TGCAGCGTTGAAGTGACAGGGGGCTATGGCTACACCTTC; CDR3aa: CSVEVTGGYGYTF
j_gene: TRBJ2-7; v_gene: TRBV10-2; d_gene: TRBD2; abundance: .; CDR3nt: TGCGCCAGCATCGGGACTAGCGGGATCAGCTCCTACGAGCAGTACTTC; CDR3aa: CASIGTSGISSYEQYF
j_gene: TRBJ2-7; v_gene: TRBV3-1/TRBV3-2; d_gene: TRBD2; abundance: .; CDR3nt: TGTGCCAGCAGCCAAGCTAGCGGGACCCGCCAGTACGAGCAGTACTTC; CDR3aa: CASSQASGTRQYEQYF
j_gene: TRBJ2-7; v_gene: TRBV3-1/TRBV3-2; d_gene: TRBD2; abundance: .; CDR3nt: TGTGCCAGCAGCCGGGGACTAGCGGGGGTCTACGAGCAGTACTTC; CDR3aa: CASSRGLAGVYEQYF
j_gene: TRBJ1-1; v_gene: TRBV6-5; d_gene: TRBD1; abundance: once; CDR3nt: TGTGCCAGCAGTTCACAGGGGAAGGACACTGAAGCTTTCTTT; CDR3aa: CASSSQGKDTEAFF
j_gene: TRBJ2-7; v_gene: TRBV10-2; d_gene: TRBD2; abundance: .; CDR3nt: TGCGCCAGCAGTGAGGGGCCTAGCGGGAGTTACGAGCAGTACTTC; CDR3aa: CASSEGPSGSYEQYF
j_gene: TRBJ2-6; v_gene: TRBV2; d_gene: TRBD1; abundance: .; CDR3nt: TGTGCCCCCCAAGGACAGGCCTGGCGCTCTGGGGCCAACGTCCTGACTTTC; CDR3aa: CAPQGQAWRSGANVLTF
j_gene: TRBJ2-7; v_gene: TRBV27; d_gene: .; abundance: .; CDR3nt: TGTGCCAGCAGTCCTACAGTGACTAACTACGAGCAGTACTTC; CDR3aa: CASSPTVTNYEQYF
j_gene: TRBJ2-7; v_gene: TRBV3-1/TRBV3-2; d_gene: TRBD2; abundance: .; CDR3nt: TGTGCCAGCAGCCTCGGACTAGTACAGAACGAGCAGTACTTC; CDR3aa: CASSLGLVQNEQYF
j_gene: TRBJ2-2; v_gene: TRBV6-5; d_gene: TRBD1; abundance: .; CDR3nt: TGTGCCAGCAGTTACTCCCAGGGGGCCGGGGAGCTGTTTTTT; CDR3aa: CASSYSQGAGELFF
j_gene: TRBJ2-4; v_gene: TRBV28; d_gene: .; abundance: few; CDR3nt: TGTGCCAGCAGTCCGCATGTGAGTCTGGCCAAAAACATTCAGTACTTC; CDR3aa: CASSPHVSLAKNIQYF
j_gene: TRBJ1-5; v_gene: TRBV10-3; d_gene: TRBD1; abundance: .; CDR3nt: TGTGCCATCAGTGCGACAGGGAAGCCCCAGCATTTT; CDR3aa: CAISATGKPQHF
j_gene: TRBJ1-2; v_gene: TRBV18; d_gene: TRBD1; abundance: .; CDR3nt: TGTGCCAGCTCACCACCGGGACAGGGCCGCCTGGGTCGAGGCTACACCTTC; CDR3aa: CASSPPGQGRLGRGYTF
j_gene: TRBJ2-1; v_gene: TRBV7-8; d_gene: .; abundance: many; CDR3nt: TGTGCCAGCAGCTTAGTCGTCGTGGGAGGCGTGGTACTTGAGCAGTTCTTC; CDR3aa: CASSLVVVGGVVLEQFF
j_gene: TRBJ2-1; v_gene: TRBV7-9; d_gene: TRBD2; abundance: .; CDR3nt: TGTGCCAGCAGCTTAGCTAGCGGGATGTACAATGAGCAGTTCTTC; CDR3aa: CASSLASGMYNEQFF
j_gene: TRBJ1-5; v_gene: TRBV1; d_gene: .; abundance: .; CDR3nt: TGCACCCCAGGGGGAGAAAATCAGCCCCAGCATTTT; CDR3aa: CTPGGENQPQHF
j_gene: TRBJ2-2; v_gene: TRBV5-6; d_gene: TRBD2; abundance: .; CDR3nt: TGTGCCAGCAGCTTGTTTGGACTAGCGGGAGTCGGGTACGGGGAGCTGTTTTTT; CDR3aa: CASSLFGLAGVGYGELFF
j_gene: TRBJ2-1; v_gene: TRBV6-5; d_gene: .; abundance: .; CDR3nt: TGTGCCAGCAGTTACTATCCCCACAGCGGCGGGGAGCAGTTCTTC; CDR3aa: CASSYYPHSGGEQFF
j_gene: TRBJ2-3; v_gene: TRBV5-1; d_gene: .; abundance: .; CDR3nt: TGCGCCAGCAGCTTGGTAGGGGCTAGCACAGATACGCAGTATTTT; CDR3aa: CASSLVGASTDTQYF
j_gene: TRBJ1-1; v_gene: TRBV28; d_gene: .; abundance: .; CDR3nt: TGTGCCAGCAGTTTAGAGGGAGGCGGCACTGAAGCTTTCTTT; CDR3aa: CASSLEGGGTEAFF
j_gene: TRBJ1-2; v_gene: TRBV12-5; d_gene: TRBD1; abundance: .; CDR3nt: TGTGCTAGTGGTTTGGGGACAGGGAATGGCTACACCTTC; CDR3aa: CASGLGTGNGYTF
j_gene: TRBJ1-1; v_gene: TRBV2; d_gene: .; abundance: .; CDR3nt: TGTGCCAGCAGTGCAGAAGTGAACACTGAAGCTTTCTTT; CDR3aa: CASSAEVNTEAFF
j_gene: TRBJ2-3; v_gene: TRBV24-1; d_gene: .; abundance: .; CDR3nt: TGTGCCACCAGTGATTTGCAGTGGGGAGGATCAGATACGCAGTATTTT; CDR3aa: CATSDLQWGGSDTQYF
j_gene: TRBJ1-1; v_gene: TRBV28; d_gene: .; abundance: .; CDR3nt: TGTGCCAGCAGTTTATCCGGGAACACTGAAGCTTTCTTT; CDR3aa: CASSLSGNTEAFF
j_gene: TRBJ2-5; v_gene: TRBV7-9; d_gene: TRBD2; abundance: .; CDR3nt: TGTGCCAGCAGCCCGGGACTAGCGGGAGCGGTGAACCAAGAGACCCAGTACTTC; CDR3aa: CASSPGLAGAVNQETQYF
j_gene: TRBJ2-4; v_gene: TRBV9; d_gene: TRBD2; abundance: once; CDR3nt: TGTGCCGCCTCACAGGGGCGGGAGGGCCGATACTTAGCCAAAAACATTCAGTACTTC; CDR3aa: CAASQGREGRYLAKNIQYF
j_gene: TRBJ1-3; v_gene: TRBV4-2; d_gene: .; abundance: few; CDR3nt: TGTGCCAGCAGCCAAGTGAGTGTCTCTGGAAACACCATATATTTT; CDR3aa: CASSQVSVSGNTIYF
j_gene: TRBJ2-7; v_gene: TRBV7-9; d_gene: TRBD2; abundance: .; CDR3nt: TGTGCCAGCAGCAGCGGGAGCGCGCCCTACGAGCAGTACTTC; CDR3aa: CASSSGSAPYEQYF
j_gene: TRBJ2-6; v_gene: TRBV19; d_gene: TRBD1; abundance: few; CDR3nt: TGTGCCAGTAGTACCGGGACAGGGGGCATTGGGGCCAACGTCCTGACTTTC; CDR3aa: CASSTGTGGIGANVLTF
j_gene: TRBJ2-2; v_gene: TRBV5-8; d_gene: TRBD1; abundance: .; CDR3nt: TGTGCCAGCAGCTTGGCATGGACAGGGCTGAACACCGGGGAGCTGTTTTTT; CDR3aa: CASSLAWTGLNTGELFF
j_gene: TRBJ2-5; v_gene: TRBV5-1; d_gene: TRBD1; abundance: .; CDR3nt: TGCGCCAGCAGCTTGGGGGGCCCCGGGACAGGACAAGAGACCCAGTACTTC; CDR3aa: CASSLGGPGTGQETQYF
j_gene: TRBJ1-1; v_gene: TRBV10-3; d_gene: TRBD1; abundance: .; CDR3nt: TGTGCCATCAGTGATACCGGGACAGGGAACACTGAAGCTTTCTTT; CDR3aa: CAISDTGTGNTEAFF
j_gene: TRBJ2-7; v_gene: TRBV4-3; d_gene: .; abundance: .; CDR3nt: TGCGCCAGCAGCCAAGAACATCTCGGAGGCTCCTACGAGCAGTACTTC; CDR3aa: CASSQEHLGGSYEQYF
j_gene: TRBJ2-2; v_gene: TRBV5-5; d_gene: .; abundance: .; CDR3nt: TGTGCCAGCAGCTTGTTCGACAGCCCAGGGGGAGGGAACACCGGGGAGCTGTTTTTT; CDR3aa: CASSLFDSPGGGNTGELFF
j_gene: TRBJ2-3; v_gene: TRBV4-3; d_gene: TRBD2; abundance: .; CDR3nt: TGCGCCAGCAGCCAGCAGACTAGCGGTTTACATACGCAGTATTTT; CDR3aa: CASSQQTSGLHTQYF
j_gene: TRBJ1-1; v_gene: TRBV6-5; d_gene: TRBD1; abundance: few; CDR3nt: TGTGCCAGCGGACGGGACAGGGCGGTCACTGAAGCTTTCTTT; CDR3aa: CASGRDRAVTEAFF
j_gene: TRBJ1-5; v_gene: TRBV30; d_gene: .; abundance: .; CDR3nt: TGTGCCTGGAGTAGACAGGAGAATCAGCCCCAGCATTTT; CDR3aa: CAWSRQENQPQHF
j_gene: TRBJ1-1; v_gene: TRBV10-3; d_gene: .; abundance: once; CDR3nt: TGTGCCATCAGTGAATGGGGTGGAGGCGCTGAAGCTTTCTTT; CDR3aa: CAISEWGGGAEAFF
j_gene: TRBJ2-1; v_gene: TRBV6-5; d_gene: TRBD1; abundance: .; CDR3nt: TGTGCCAGTCTCCCGGGACAGGGGGGGAATGAGCAGTTCTTC; CDR3aa: CASLPGQGGNEQFF
j_gene: TRBJ1-4; v_gene: TRBV15; d_gene: .; abundance: .; CDR3nt: TGTGCCACCAGCAGAGTCTACGACCCTACGGGTGAAAAACTGTTTTTT; CDR3aa: CATSRVYDPTGEKLFF
j_gene: TRBJ2-5; v_gene: TRBV7-3; d_gene: TRBD2; abundance: .; CDR3nt: TGTGCCAGCAGCTTGACAGGGACTAGCGAGACCCAGTACTTC; CDR3aa: CASSLTGTSETQYF